This T cell receptor beta chain was observed in a study of OX40 agonist ivuxolimab in advanced cancers. TCRdb keeps only in-frame clones here, not all; method: immunoSEQ multiplex PCR. The data hold 70,000 to 80,000 clones, with around 80% observed a single time. The germline gives CDR1 LNHDA, CDR2 SQIVND (reference sequence). Trimming took off 5 bases at V and 3 bases at J, with 11 bases between the two ends. This CDR3 has 14 residues. Sample: CD4+ or CD8+ T cells sorted from blood, taken in a trial of the OX40 agonist ivuxolimab. The chain recombines TRBV19 with TRBJ2-1; D might be TRBD1 (6 bases). The receptor was isolated from an adult with an advanced solid tumor such as melanoma, head and neck, liver or kidney cancer. The chain's CDR3 is CASSFVRGYNEQFF. CDR3 DNA: TGTGCCAGTAGTTTCGTCAGGGGCTACAATGAGCAGTTCTTC.